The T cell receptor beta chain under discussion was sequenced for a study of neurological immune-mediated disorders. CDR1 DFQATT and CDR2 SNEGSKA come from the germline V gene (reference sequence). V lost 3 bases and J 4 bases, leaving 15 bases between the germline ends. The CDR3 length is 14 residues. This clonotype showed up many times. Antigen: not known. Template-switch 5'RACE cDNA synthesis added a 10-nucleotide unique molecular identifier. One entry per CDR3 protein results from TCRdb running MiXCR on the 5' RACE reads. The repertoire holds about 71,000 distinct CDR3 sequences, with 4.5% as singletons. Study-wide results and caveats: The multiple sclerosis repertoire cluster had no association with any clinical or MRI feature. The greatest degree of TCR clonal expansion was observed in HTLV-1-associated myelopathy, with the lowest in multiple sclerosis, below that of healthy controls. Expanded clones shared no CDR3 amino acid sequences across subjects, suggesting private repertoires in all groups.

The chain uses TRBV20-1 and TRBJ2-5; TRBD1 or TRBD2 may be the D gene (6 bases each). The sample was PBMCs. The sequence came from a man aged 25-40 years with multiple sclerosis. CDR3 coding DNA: TGCAGTGCTAGTGCCTCCGGGGGCCGAGAGACCCAGTACTTC. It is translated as CSASASGGRETQYF.